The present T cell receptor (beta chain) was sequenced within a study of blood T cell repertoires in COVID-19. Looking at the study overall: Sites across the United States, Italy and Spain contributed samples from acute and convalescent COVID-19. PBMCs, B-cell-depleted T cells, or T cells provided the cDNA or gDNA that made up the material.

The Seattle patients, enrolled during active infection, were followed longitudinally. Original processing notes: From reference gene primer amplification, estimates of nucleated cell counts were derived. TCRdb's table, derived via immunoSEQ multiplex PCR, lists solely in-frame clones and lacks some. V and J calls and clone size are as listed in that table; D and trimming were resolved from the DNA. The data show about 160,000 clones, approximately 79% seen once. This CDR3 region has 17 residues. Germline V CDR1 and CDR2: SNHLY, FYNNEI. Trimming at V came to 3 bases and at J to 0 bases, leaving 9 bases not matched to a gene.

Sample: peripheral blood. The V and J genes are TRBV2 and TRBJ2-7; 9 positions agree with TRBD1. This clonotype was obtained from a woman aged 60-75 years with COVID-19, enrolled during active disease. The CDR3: CASSDILWTGDSYEQYF. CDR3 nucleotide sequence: TGTGCCAGCAGTGACATTTTGTGGACAGGGGACTCCTACGAGCAGTACTTC. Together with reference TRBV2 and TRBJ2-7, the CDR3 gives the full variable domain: EPEVTQTPSHQVTQMGQEVILRCVPISNHLYFYWYRQILGQKVEFLVSFYNNEISEKSEIFDDQFSVERPDGSNFTLKIRSTKLEDSAMYFCASSDILWTGDSYEQYFGPGTRLTVT.